This T cell receptor beta chain emerged from a study of shared clonotypes between healthy human individuals. Repertoires were generated with immunoSEQ multiplex PCR, while TCRdb's copy carries only in-frame clones and drops some. There are around 1,900,000 clones in the sample; about 94% occur only once, and over 1.5% lies in the top ten. Naive CD8 cells were CD45RO-negative, positively selected for CCR7, excluding terminally differentiated effector memory CD45RA+ cells. Everyone who donated was a Caucasian adult who lived in Nashville, Tennessee. This clone has just one count. The CDR3 is 14 amino acids. Germline CDR1 and CDR2: MDHEN and SYDVKM. Deletions cut 8 bases from V and 5 bases from J, with 16 bases between.

The TCR comes from a man aged 18 to 35 in good health. Some clones in this sample may be carry-over from other donors' samples. The sample taken for sequencing was naive CD8+ T cells from PBMCs. The chain carries TRBV28 and TRBJ1-5; D may be TRBD1 (5 bases). The CDR3 here is CASYDSKTDQPQHF. CDR3 DNA: TGTGCCAGCTACGACAGTAAGACCGATCAGCCCCAGCATTTT.